The rows below give T cell receptor beta chains drawn from one sample of a study of T cell repertoires in cytomegalovirus infection. TCRdb called the reads again in MiXCR, with one record for every CDR3 protein. The table includes hundreds of thousands of distinct CDR3 sequences, around 11% detected once. The source material was PBMCs. These receptor sequences come from a human donor in good health (CMV status not recorded). Some clones in this sample may be carry-over from other donors' samples. Each CDR3 is given with its conserved first and last residue. A D gene is named only where the DNA matches it firmly. A row's size may be missing; if present it is once, few, many or a size class.

cdr3_length j_call d_call clone_size v_call cdr3_aa cdr3_nt
13 TRBJ2-5 . few TRBV7-3 CASSLKVTETQYF TGTGCCAGCAGCTTAAAGGTGACGGAGACCCAGTACTTC
16 TRBJ2-1 TRBD2 many TRBV12-3/TRBV12-4 CASSPGGGSSYNEQFF TGTGCCAGCAGCCCTGGGGGGGGATCCTCCTACAATGAGCAGTTCTTC
16 TRBJ2-2 TRBD2 few TRBV29-1 CSVEVASGRRVGELFF TGCAGCGTTGAGGTGGCTAGCGGGAGGAGGGTCGGGGAGCTGTTTTTT
14 TRBJ1-2 . many TRBV27 CASSLNNPNYGYTF TGTGCCAGCAGTTTGAACAATCCCAACTATGGCTACACCTTC
13 TRBJ1-2 . few TRBV18 CASSPGPNHGYTF TGTGCCAGCTCACCAGGCCCCAACCATGGCTACACCTTC
17 TRBJ2-1 TRBD2 many TRBV7-2 CASSLGGSGASYNEQFF TGTGCCAGCAGCTTAGGAGGTAGCGGGGCCAGTTACAATGAGCAGTTCTTC
15 TRBJ1-2 . few TRBV20-1 CSARDKGSPWNGYTF TGCAGTGCTAGAGATAAGGGATCCCCGTGGAATGGCTACACCTTC
14 TRBJ2-1 TRBD1 . TRBV19 CASSTDRGVSEQFF TGTGCCAGTAGTACGGACAGGGGGGTCTCTGAGCAGTTCTTC
17 TRBJ2-3 . . TRBV6-1 CASSYNARATYTDTQYF TGTGCCAGCAGTTACAACGCTCGGGCTACCTACACAGATACGCAGTATTTT
13 TRBJ2-7 . many TRBV7-9 CASSLGVSYEQYF TGTGCCAGCAGCTTAGGAGTCTCCTACGAGCAGTACTTC
12 TRBJ1-2 . many TRBV12-3/TRBV12-4 CASTAAVYGYTF TGTGCCAGCACCGCCGCTGTGTATGGCTACACCTTC
13 TRBJ1-2 . . TRBV30 CAWSVNRFGGYTF TGTGCCTGGAGTGTAAACCGGTTCGGTGGCTACACCTTC
17 TRBJ2-7 TRBD1 . TRBV28 CASSSSLDRAATYEQYF TGTGCCAGCAGTTCCTCCCTTGACAGGGCCGCCACCTACGAGCAGTACTTC
13 TRBJ2-1 . . TRBV12-3/TRBV12-4 CASSPRDSYEQFF TGTGCCAGCAGTCCACGGGACTCTTATGAGCAGTTCTTC
16 TRBJ2-3 TRBD2 few TRBV6-5 CASSYELAGPRDTQYF TGTGCCAGCAGTTACGAGCTAGCGGGGCCTCGAGATACGCAGTATTTT
14 TRBJ2-3 TRBD2 many TRBV12-3/TRBV12-4 CASRRLAGYDTQYF TGTGCCAGCAGGAGACTAGCGGGATATGATACGCAGTATTTT
15 TRBJ1-6 . . TRBV6-5 CASSYGTGWDSPLHF TGTGCCAGCAGTTACGGAACAGGGTGGGATTCACCCCTCCACTTT
14 TRBJ1-5 . many TRBV6-5 CASRGAVSNQPQHF TGTGCCAGCAGGGGTGCAGTTAGCAATCAGCCCCAGCATTTT
19 TRBJ2-1 TRBD2 few TRBV27 CASQIGVIRAGGSRNEQFF TGTGCCAGCCAAATCGGGGTTATCCGAGCGGGAGGGAGTAGGAATGAGCAGTTCTTC
14 TRBJ1-4 . many TRBV6-8 CASDPPGDNEKLFF TGTGCCAGCGACCCCCCGGGGGATAATGAAAAACTGTTTTTT
15 TRBJ2-5 TRBD2 many TRBV5-1 CASSSTSGVGETQYF TGCGCCAGCTCGAGCACTAGCGGAGTGGGAGAGACCCAGTACTTC
14 TRBJ1-1 TRBD1 many TRBV2 CASLRQGVGTEAFF TGTGCCAGTCTGAGACAGGGCGTGGGCACTGAAGCTTTCTTT
19 TRBJ2-4 TRBD2 many TRBV28 CASSLRLAGGPETKNIQYF TGTGCCAGCAGTCTCCGACTAGCGGGAGGGCCTGAGACCAAAAACATTCAGTACTTC
14 TRBJ2-7 . many TRBV20-1 CSAAGLQSSYEQYF TGCAGTGCGGCGGGACTGCAAAGCTCCTACGAGCAGTACTTC
15 TRBJ1-5 . . TRBV5-1 CASSLAGVIHQPQHF TGCGCCAGCAGCTTGGCCGGGGTAATACATCAGCCCCAGCATTTT
14 TRBJ1-5 . . TRBV11-2 CASSLGSAYQPQHF TGTGCCAGCAGCTTAGGTTCTGCTTATCAGCCCCAGCATTTT
14 TRBJ1-1 TRBD1 . TRBV6-5 CASGKQGADTEAFF TGTGCCAGCGGGAAACAGGGGGCGGACACTGAAGCTTTCTTT
15 TRBJ2-3 TRBD2 many TRBV7-2 CASRRKAGETDTQYF TGTGCCAGCAGAAGAAAAGCGGGAGAAACAGATACGCAGTATTTT
16 TRBJ2-3 TRBD2 . TRBV28 CASSLPPSGRRDTQYF TGTGCCAGCAGTTTACCACCTAGCGGGAGGAGAGATACGCAGTATTTT
15 TRBJ2-3 TRBD2 many TRBV12-3/TRBV12-4 CASSYPSGSADTQYF TGTGCCAGCAGTTATCCTAGCGGGAGTGCAGATACGCAGTATTTT
14 TRBJ2-7 . . TRBV3-1 CASSQVGTMAEQYF TGTGCCAGCAGCCAAGTCGGGACAATGGCCGAGCAGTACTTC
18 TRBJ2-6 TRBD1 few TRBV19 CASSTPTLTGYGANVLTF TGTGCCAGTAGTACTCCTACCTTGACAGGGTATGGGGCCAACGTCCTGACTTTC
13 TRBJ2-3 . many TRBV24-1 CATRAVGSDTQYF TGTGCCACCAGGGCCGTGGGGTCAGATACGCAGTATTTT
16 TRBJ1-1 . many TRBV6-2/TRBV6-3 CASSYWRAGMNTEAFF TGTGCCAGCAGTTACTGGAGGGCCGGGATGAACACTGAAGCTTTCTTT
16 TRBJ1-3 . . TRBV3-1 CASSPGAAYSGNTIYF TGTGCCAGCAGCCCCGGGGCAGCCTACTCTGGAAACACCATATATTTT
14 TRBJ1-1 . many TRBV6-2/TRBV6-3 CASSPGTMNTEAFF TGTGCCAGCAGCCCCGGGACAATGAACACTGAAGCTTTCTTT
15 TRBJ1-5 . many TRBV20-1 CSAQDSPSGNQPQHF TGCAGTGCTCAGGACAGTCCCTCGGGCAATCAGCCCCAGCATTTT
16 TRBJ2-2 TRBD2 few TRBV19 CASIGLAERNTGELFF TGTGCCAGTATAGGCCTAGCGGAGAGGAACACCGGGGAGCTGTTTTTT
16 TRBJ2-5 . many TRBV4-1 CASSQEGSQTQETQYF TGCGCCAGCAGCCAAGAGGGAAGTCAGACCCAAGAGACCCAGTACTTC
14 TRBJ2-5 . many TRBV7-9 CASSSLWGQETQYF TGTGCCAGCAGCTCCCTCTGGGGCCAGGAGACCCAGTACTTC
14 TRBJ2-3 . many TRBV19 CASSIGGGTDTQYF TGTGCCAGTAGTATAGGAGGTGGCACAGATACGCAGTATTTT
14 TRBJ2-2 . many TRBV7-8 CASSLDRSVGELFF TGTGCCAGCAGCTTAGACCGTAGTGTCGGGGAGCTGTTTTTT
12 TRBJ2-1 . few TRBV20-1 CSARAFYNEQFF TGCAGTGCCAGGGCCTTTTACAATGAGCAGTTCTTC
15 TRBJ1-1 TRBD1 few TRBV11-1 CASSDAGTGETEAFF TGTGCCAGCAGCGACGCCGGAACAGGGGAAACTGAAGCTTTCTTT
15 TRBJ2-2 TRBD1 many TRBV7-3 CASSLRQGWTGELFF TGTGCCAGCAGCTTAAGACAGGGGTGGACCGGGGAGCTGTTTTTT
16 TRBJ2-1 . many TRBV6-1 CASRPRGGSSYNEQFF TGTGCCAGCAGACCCCGTGGCGGTAGCTCCTACAATGAGCAGTTCTTC
14 TRBJ2-7 TRBD1 many TRBV19 CASSTTGYSYEQYF TGTGCCAGTAGTACGACAGGGTATTCCTACGAGCAGTACTTC
15 TRBJ1-3 . many TRBV6-1 CAVLGWGTTGNTIYF TGTGCCGTCCTGGGGTGGGGGACGACTGGAAACACCATATATTTT
15 TRBJ2-2 . many TRBV6-1 CASSDLTGFTGELFF TGTGCCAGCAGTGACCTAACAGGGTTCACCGGGGAGCTGTTTTTT
11 TRBJ1-1 . . TRBV20-1 CSARGTERAFF TGCAGTGCCCGGGGCACTGAGAGAGCTTTCTTT
14 TRBJ2-1 . many TRBV10-3 CASPLGRSNNEQFF TGTGCCAGCCCACTAGGTCGGTCAAACAATGAGCAGTTCTTC
13 TRBJ1-1 . many TRBV7-8 CASSLGGPTEAFF TGTGCCAGCAGCTTAGGGGGGCCCACTGAAGCTTTCTTT